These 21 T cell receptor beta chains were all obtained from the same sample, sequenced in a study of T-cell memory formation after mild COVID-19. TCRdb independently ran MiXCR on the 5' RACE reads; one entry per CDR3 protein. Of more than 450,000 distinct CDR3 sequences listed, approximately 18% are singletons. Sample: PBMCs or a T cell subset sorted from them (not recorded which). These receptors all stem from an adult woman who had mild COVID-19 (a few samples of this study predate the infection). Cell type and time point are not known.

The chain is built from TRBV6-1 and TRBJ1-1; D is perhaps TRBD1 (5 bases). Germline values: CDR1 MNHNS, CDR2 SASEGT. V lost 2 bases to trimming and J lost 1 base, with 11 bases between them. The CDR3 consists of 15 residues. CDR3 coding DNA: TGTGCCAGCAGTGAATACACGAGGGGGAACACTGAAGCTTTCTTT. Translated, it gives CASSEYTRGNTEAFF.

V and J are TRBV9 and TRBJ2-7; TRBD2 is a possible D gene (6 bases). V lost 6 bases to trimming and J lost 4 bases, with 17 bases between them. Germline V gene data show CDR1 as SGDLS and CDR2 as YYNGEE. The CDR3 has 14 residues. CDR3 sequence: CASTRDFNSYEQYF. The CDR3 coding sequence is TGTGCCAGCACCAGGGACTTCAATTCTTACGAGCAGTACTTC. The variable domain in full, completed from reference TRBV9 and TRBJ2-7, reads DSGVTQTPKHLITATGQRVTLRCSPRSGDLSVYWYQQSLDQGLQFLIQYYNGEERAKGNILERFSAQQFPDLHSELNLSSLELGDSALYFCASTRDFNSYEQYFGPGTRLTVT.

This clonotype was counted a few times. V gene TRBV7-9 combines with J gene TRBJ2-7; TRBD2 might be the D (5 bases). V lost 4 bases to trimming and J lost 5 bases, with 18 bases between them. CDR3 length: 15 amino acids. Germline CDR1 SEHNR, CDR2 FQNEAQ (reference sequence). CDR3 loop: CASSSKVGLPNEQYF. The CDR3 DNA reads TGTGCCAGCAGCTCCAAGGTTGGACTTCCCAACGAGCAGTACTTC.

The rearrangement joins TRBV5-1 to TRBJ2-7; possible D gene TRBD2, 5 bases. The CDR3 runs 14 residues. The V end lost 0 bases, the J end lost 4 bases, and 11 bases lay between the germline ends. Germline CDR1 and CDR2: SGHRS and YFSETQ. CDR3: CASSLEDSRYEQYF. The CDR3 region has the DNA TGCGCCAGCAGCTTGGAGGACTCTCGTTACGAGCAGTACTTC.

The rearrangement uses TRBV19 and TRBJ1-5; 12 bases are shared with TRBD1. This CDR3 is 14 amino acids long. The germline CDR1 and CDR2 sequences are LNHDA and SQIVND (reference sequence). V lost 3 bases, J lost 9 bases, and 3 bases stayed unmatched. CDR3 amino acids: CASSMGQGARPQHF. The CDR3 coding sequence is TGTGCCAGTAGTATGGGACAGGGGGCTCGGCCCCAGCATTTT.

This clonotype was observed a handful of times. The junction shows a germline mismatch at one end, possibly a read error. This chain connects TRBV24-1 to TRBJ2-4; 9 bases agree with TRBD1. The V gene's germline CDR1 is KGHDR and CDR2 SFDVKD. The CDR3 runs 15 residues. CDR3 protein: CVTSDPDRGGDIQYF. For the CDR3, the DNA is TGTGTCACCAGTGACCCGGACAGGGGTGGGGACATTCAGTACTTC.

DNA of the CDR3: TGTGCCACCAGCGAGGGGACCACAGATACGCAGTATTTT. Its protein is CATSEGTTDTQYF. The chain links TRBV15 to TRBJ2-3, with D possibly called TRBD1 or TRBD2 (5 bases each). Germline values: CDR1 LNHNV, CDR2 YYDKDF (reference sequence). The V end lost 5 bases, the J end lost 2 bases, and 8 bases lay between the germline ends. The CDR3 consists of 13 residues.

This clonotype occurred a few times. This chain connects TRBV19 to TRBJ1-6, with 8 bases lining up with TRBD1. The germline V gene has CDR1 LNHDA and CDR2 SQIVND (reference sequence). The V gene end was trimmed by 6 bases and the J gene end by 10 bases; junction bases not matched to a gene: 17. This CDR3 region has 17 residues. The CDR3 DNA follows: TGTGCCAGTAGCGCTTTACTAACCAGGGGGCGGAGGTCACCCCTCCACTTT. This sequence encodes CASSALLTRGRRSPLHF.

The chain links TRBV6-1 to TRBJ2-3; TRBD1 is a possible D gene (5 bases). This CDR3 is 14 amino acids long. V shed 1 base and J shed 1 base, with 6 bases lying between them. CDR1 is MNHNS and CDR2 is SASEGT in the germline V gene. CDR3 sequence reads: CASSEVGGTDTQYF. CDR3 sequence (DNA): TGTGCCAGCAGTGAAGTAGGGGGCACAGATACGCAGTATTTT.

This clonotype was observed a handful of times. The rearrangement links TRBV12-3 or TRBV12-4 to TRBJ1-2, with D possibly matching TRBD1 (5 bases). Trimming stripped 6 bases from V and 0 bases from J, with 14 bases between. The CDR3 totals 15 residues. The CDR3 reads CASRVDQGANYGYTF. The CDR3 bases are TGTGCCAGCAGAGTAGACCAGGGAGCTAACTATGGCTACACCTTC.

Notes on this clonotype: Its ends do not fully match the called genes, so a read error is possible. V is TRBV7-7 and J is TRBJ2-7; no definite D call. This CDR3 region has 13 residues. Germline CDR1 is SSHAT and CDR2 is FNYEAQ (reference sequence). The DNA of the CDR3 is TGTGCTAGCAGCTTGGTCAGCTACTCCGAGCAGTACTTC. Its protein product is CASSLVSYSEQYF.

The CDR3 region is CSVAGTADGYGYTF. CDR3 nucleotide sequence: TGCAGCGTCGCAGGGACAGCCGATGGCTATGGCTACACCTTC. The chain uses TRBV29-1 and TRBJ1-2; 7 positions agree with TRBD1. Per the germline V gene, CDR1 is SQVTM and CDR2 is ANQGSEA. The CDR3 length is 14 residues. V lost 6 bases, J lost 4 bases, and 11 bases stayed unmatched.

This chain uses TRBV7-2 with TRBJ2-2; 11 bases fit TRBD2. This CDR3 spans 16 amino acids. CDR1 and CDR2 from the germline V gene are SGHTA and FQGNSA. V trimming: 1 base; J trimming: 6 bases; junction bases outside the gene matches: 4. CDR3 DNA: TGTGCCAGCAGCTTAGTAGCGGGAGGGCCTTCCGGGGAGCTGTTTTTT. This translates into CASSLVAGGPSGELFF.

CDR3 coding DNA: TGCAGTGCTAGAGATCGGCCTGGGTACCCCTACGAGCAGTACTTC. Protein sequence: CSARDRPGYPYEQYF. The V call is TRBV20-1, the J call TRBJ2-7, with D unclear. V lost 0 bases, J lost 2 bases, and 14 bases lay in between. The germline V gene has CDR1 DFQATT and CDR2 SNEGSKA (reference sequence). The CDR3 has 15 amino acids.

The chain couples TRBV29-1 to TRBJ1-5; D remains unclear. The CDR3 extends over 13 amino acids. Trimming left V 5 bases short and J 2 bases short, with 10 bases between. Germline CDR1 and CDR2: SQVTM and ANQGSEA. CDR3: CSVYAGGNQPQHF. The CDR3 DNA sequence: TGCAGCGTTTACGCCGGCGGCAATCAGCCCCAGCATTTT.

The CDR3 loop is CATSRPGLAGKESGTDTQYF. The CDR3 region has the DNA TGTGCCACCAGCAGACCTGGACTAGCGGGGAAAGAATCGGGCACAGATACGCAGTATTTT. The chain couples TRBV15 to TRBJ2-3, with 12 bases that match TRBD2. CDR1 and CDR2 from the germline V gene are LNHNV and YYDKDF (reference sequence). V dropped 2 bases and J dropped 1; count of bases not matched to a gene: 13. The length of the CDR3 is 20 residues.

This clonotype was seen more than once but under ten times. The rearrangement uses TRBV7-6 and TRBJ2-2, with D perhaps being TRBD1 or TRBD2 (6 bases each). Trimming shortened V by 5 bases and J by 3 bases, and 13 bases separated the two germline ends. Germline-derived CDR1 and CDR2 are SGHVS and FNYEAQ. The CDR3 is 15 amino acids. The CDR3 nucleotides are TGTGCCAGCAGCATGCGGGACATTTACACCGGGGAGCTGTTTTTT. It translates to CASSMRDIYTGELFF.

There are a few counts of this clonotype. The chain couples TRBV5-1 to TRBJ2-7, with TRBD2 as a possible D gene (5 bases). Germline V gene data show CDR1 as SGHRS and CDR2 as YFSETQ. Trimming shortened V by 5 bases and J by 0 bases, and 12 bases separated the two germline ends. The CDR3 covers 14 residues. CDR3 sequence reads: CASSEGLTSYEQYF. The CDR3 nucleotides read TGCGCCAGCAGTGAGGGCTTAACCTCCTACGAGCAGTACTTC.

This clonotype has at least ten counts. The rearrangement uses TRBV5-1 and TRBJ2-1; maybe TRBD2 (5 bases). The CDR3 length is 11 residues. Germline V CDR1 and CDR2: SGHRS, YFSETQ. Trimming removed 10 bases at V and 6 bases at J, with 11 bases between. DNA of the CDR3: TGCGCCTCTATCCGGGGCAATGAGCAGTTCTTC. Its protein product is CASIRGNEQFF.

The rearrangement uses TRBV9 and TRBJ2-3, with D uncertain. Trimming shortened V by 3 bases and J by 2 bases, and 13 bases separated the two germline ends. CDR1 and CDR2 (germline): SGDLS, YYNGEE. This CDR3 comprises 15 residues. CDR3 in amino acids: CASSGTLAHTDTQYF. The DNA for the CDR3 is TGTGCCAGCAGCGGTACTCTCGCCCACACAGATACGCAGTATTTT.

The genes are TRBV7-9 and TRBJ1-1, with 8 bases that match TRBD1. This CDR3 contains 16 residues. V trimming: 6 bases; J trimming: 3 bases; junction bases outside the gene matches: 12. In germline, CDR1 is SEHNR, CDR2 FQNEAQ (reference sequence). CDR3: CASRSGQGSWDTEAFF. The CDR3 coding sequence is TGTGCCAGCAGATCAGGACAGGGCAGTTGGGACACTGAAGCTTTCTTT.